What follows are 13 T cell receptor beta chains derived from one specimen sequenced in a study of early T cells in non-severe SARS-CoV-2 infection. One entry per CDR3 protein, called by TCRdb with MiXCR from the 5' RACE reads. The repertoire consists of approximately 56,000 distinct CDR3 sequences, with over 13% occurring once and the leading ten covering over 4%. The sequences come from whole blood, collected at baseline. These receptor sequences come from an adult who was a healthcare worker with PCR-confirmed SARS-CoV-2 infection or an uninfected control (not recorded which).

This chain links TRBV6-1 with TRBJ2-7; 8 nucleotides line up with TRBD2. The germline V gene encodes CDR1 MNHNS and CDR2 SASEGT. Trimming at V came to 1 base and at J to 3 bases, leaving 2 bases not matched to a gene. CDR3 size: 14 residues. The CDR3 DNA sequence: TGTGCCAGCAGTGAAGGCGGGAGGCTCTACGAGCAGTACTTC. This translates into CASSEGGRLYEQYF.

Here the CDR3 DNA reads TGCGCCAGCAGCTTGGCGGTATTGGGACTAGCGGGAGATGAGCAGTTCTTC. It encodes CASSLAVLGLAGDEQFF. The chain links TRBV5-1 to TRBJ2-1; 14 bases align to TRBD2. After removal of 0 bases from V and 8 bases from J, the junction contained 7 bases not matched to a gene. The CDR3 sequence is 17 residues long. CDR1 and CDR2 (germline): SGHRS, YFSETQ.

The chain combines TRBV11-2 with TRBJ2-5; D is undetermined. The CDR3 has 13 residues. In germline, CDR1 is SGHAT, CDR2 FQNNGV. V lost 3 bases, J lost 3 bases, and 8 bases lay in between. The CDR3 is CASSLDGEETQYF. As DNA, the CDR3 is TGTGCCAGCAGCTTGGACGGTGAAGAGACCCAGTACTTC.

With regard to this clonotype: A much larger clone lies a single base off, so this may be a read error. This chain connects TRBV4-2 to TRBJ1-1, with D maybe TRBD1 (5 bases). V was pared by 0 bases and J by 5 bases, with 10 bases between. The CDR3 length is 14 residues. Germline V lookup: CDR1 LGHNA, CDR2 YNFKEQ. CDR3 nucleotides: TGTGCCAGCAGCCAAGATCGCAGGGCGACTGAAGCTTTCTTT. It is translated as CASSQDRRATEAFF.

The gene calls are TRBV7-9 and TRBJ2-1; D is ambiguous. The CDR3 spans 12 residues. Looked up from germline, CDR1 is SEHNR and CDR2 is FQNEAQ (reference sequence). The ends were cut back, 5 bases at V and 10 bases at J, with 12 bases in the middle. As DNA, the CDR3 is TGTGCCAGCAGCCCAGGCCCATTAGAGCAGTTCTTC. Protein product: CASSPGPLEQFF.

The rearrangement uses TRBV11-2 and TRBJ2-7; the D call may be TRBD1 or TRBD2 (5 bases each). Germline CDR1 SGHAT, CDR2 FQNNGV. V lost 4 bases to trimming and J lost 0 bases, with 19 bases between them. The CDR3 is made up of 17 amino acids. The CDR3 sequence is CASSYTSGPRFSYEQYF. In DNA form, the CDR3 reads TGTGCCAGCAGCTACACGTCGGGGCCCAGGTTCTCCTACGAGCAGTACTTC.

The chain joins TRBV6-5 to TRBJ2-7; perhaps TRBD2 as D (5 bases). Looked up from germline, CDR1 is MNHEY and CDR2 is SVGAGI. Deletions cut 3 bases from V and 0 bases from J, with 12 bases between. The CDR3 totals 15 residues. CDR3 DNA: TGTGCCAGCAGTTATCGGACTGCTGGCTCCTACGAGCAGTACTTC. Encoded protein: CASSYRTAGSYEQYF.

CDR3 bases: TGTGCCAGCAGCTCCGACACCACCTACGAGCAGTACTTC. Its translation is CASSSDTTYEQYF. The chain combines TRBV5-6 with TRBJ2-7; D is unresolved. The germline CDR1 and CDR2 sequences are SGHDT and YYEEEE. The CDR3 has 13 amino acids. V was pared by 3 bases and J by 2 bases, with 9 bases between. Full variable domain (outside the CDR3, taken from reference TRBV5-6 and TRBJ2-7): DAGVTQSPTHLIKTRGQQVTLRCSPKSGHDTVSWYQQALGQGPQFIFQYYEEEERQRGNFPDRFSGHQFPNYSSELNVNALLLGDSALYLCASSSDTTYEQYFGPGTRLTVT.

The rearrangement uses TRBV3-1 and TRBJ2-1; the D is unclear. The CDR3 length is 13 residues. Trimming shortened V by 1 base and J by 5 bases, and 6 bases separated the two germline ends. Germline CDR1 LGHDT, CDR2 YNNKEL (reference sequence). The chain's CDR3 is CASSQGQNNEQFF. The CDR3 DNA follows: TGTGCCAGCAGCCAAGGTCAAAACAATGAGCAGTTCTTC.

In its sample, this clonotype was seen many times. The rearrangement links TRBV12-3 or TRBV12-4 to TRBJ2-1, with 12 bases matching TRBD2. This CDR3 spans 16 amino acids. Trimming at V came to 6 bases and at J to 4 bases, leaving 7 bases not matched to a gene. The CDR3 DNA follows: TGTGCCAGCAGGCCAGGACTAGCGGGGCCTTACAATGAGCAGTTCTTC. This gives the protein CASRPGLAGPYNEQFF.

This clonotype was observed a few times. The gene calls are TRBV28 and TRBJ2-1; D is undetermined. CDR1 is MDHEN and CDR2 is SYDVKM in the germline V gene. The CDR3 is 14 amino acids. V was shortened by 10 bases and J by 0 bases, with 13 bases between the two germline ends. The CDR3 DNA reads TGTGCCACCTCCTGGGCTAGCTCCTACAATGAGCAGTTCTTC. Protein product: CATSWASSYNEQFF.

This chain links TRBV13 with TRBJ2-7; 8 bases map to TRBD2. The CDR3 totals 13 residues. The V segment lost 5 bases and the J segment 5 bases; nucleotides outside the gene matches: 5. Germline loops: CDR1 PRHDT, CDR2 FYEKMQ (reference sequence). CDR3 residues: CASSETSEHEQYF. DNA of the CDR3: TGTGCCAGCAGCGAGACTAGCGAGCACGAGCAGTACTTC.

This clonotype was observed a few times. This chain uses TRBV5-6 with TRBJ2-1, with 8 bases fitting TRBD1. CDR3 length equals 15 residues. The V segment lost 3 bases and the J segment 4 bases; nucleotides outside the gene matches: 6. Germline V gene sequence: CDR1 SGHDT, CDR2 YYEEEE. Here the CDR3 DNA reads TGTGCCAGCAGCTCTGAAGGACAGGGATACAATGAGCAGTTCTTC. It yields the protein CASSSEGQGYNEQFF.